These 6 T cell receptor beta chains were all obtained from the same sample, sequenced in a study of spatial heterogeneity in lung cancer. TCRdb passed the 5' RACE reads through MiXCR, listing each CDR3 protein once. The table records tens of thousands of distinct CDR3 sequences, less than 5.5% of them present only once. The time point denotes: sample taken at primary tumor resection. No cells were sorted before sequencing. The whole RNA sequenced was extracted from tumor, nontumor lung or frozen PBMC. The source material was PBMCs, sampled at surgery. The receptors come from a female donor with early-stage non-small cell lung cancer.

This clonotype was counted at least ten times. The chain combines TRBV5-1 with TRBJ2-7, with D perhaps TRBD1 (5 bases). Between the trimmed V and J ends, which lost 0 bases and 4 bases, there was a span of 11 bases. The germline V gene encodes CDR1 SGHRS and CDR2 YFSETQ. The CDR3 loop spans 14 amino acids. The CDR3 nucleotides read TGCGCCAGCAGCTTGGACGGCAGGGTGTACGAGCAGTACTTC. Translated: CASSLDGRVYEQYF.

This clonotype was counted ten times or more. The chain joins TRBV6-6 to TRBJ2-1; weak D call: TRBD2 (6 bases). The germline V gene has CDR1 MNHNY and CDR2 SVGAGI (reference sequence). Trimming shortened V by 7 bases and J by 0 bases, and 13 bases separated the two germline ends. CDR3 length: 15 residues. The CDR3, as DNA: TGTGCCAGCACTTTAGACGGGAGCTCCTACAATGAGCAGTTCTTC. Amino acids: CASTLDGSSYNEQFF.

This clonotype was picked up many times. The genes are TRBV20-1 and TRBJ1-2, with a weak D call TRBD1 (6 bases). CDR1 is DFQATT and CDR2 is SNEGSKA in the germline V gene (reference sequence). V was pared by 0 bases and J by 8 bases, with 16 bases between. The CDR3 has 14 residues. The CDR3 DNA is TGCAGTGCTAGAGATCTGGGGGCCTGGAGGGGCTACACCTTC. Its translation: CSARDLGAWRGYTF.

This clonotype was detected ten times or more. The V call is TRBV5-1, the J call TRBJ2-3; unclear D gene. V lost 2 bases to trimming and J lost 2 bases, with 3 bases between them. The CDR3 is 12 amino acids. The V gene's germline CDR1 is SGHRS and CDR2 YFSETQ. CDR3 bases: TGCGCCAGCAGCTTCACCACAGATACGCAGTATTTT. Encoded protein: CASSFTTDTQYF.

This clonotype was seen ten or more times. The V call is TRBV28, the J call TRBJ2-3; D gene unclear. The CDR3 spans 15 residues. CDR1 MDHEN and CDR2 SYDVKM come from the germline V gene. V was cut by 7 bases and J by 0 bases, with 14 bases left in between. The CDR3 sequence is CASTLLPISTDTQYF. CDR3 DNA sequence: TGTGCCAGCACCCTACTCCCGATTAGCACAGATACGCAGTATTTT.

This clonotype was seen repeatedly, ten times or more. The J gene is TRBJ1-6, the V gene TRBV2, with TRBD1 as a possible D gene (5 bases). Trimming pared 9 bases from V and 3 bases from J, leaving 12 bases between. Germline V gene data show CDR1 as SNHLY and CDR2 as FYNNEI. The CDR3 is made up of 14 amino acids. The CDR3: CASGIDSYNSPLHF. CDR3 bases: TGTGCCAGTGGGATCGACAGCTATAATTCACCCCTCCACTTT.